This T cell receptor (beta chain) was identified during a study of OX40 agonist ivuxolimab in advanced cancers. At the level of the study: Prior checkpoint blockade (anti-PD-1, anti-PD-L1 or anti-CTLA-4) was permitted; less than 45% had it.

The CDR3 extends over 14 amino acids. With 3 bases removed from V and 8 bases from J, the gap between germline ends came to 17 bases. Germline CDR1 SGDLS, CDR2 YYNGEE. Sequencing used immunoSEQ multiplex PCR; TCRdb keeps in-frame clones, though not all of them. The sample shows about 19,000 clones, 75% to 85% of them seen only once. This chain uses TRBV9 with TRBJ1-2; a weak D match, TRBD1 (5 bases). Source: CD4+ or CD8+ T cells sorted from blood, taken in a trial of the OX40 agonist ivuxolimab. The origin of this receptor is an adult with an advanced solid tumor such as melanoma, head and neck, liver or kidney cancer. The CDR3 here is CASSGRSWDFGYTF. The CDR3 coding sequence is TGTGCCAGCAGCGGACGTAGCTGGGACTTCGGCTACACCTTC. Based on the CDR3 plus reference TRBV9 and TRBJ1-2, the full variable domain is DSGVTQTPKHLITATGQRVTLRCSPRSGDLSVYWYQQSLDQGLQFLIQYYNGEERAKGNILERFSAQQFPDLHSELNLSSLELGDSALYFCASSGRSWDFGYTFGSGTRLTVV.